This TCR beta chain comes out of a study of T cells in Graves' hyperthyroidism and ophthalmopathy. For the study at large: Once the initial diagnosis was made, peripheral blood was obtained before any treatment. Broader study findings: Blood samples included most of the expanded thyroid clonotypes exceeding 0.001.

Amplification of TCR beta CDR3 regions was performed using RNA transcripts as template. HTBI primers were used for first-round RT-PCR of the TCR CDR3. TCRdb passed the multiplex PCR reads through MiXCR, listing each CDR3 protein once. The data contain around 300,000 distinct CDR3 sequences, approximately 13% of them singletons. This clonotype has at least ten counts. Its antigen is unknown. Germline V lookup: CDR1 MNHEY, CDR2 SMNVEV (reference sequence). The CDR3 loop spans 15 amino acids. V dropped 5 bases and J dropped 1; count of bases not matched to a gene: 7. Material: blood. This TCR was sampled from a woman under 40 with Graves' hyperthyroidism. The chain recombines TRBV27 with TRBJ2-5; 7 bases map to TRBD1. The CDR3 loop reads CASSPTGVLQETQYF. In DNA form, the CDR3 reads TGTGCCAGCAGTCCTACAGGGGTCCTCCAAGAGACCCAGTACTTC.